This record looks at one T cell receptor (beta chain) sequence and its context. These data come from a study of cytomegalovirus exposure and HLA in healthy donors. Germline assignment: CDR1 SGHTA and CDR2 FQGNSA. V lost 2 bases, J lost 2 bases, and 4 bases stayed unmatched. This CDR3 spans 15 amino acids. Primers included in the PCR were 60 Vbeta and 13 Jbeta primers. Profiling relied on immunoSEQ multiplex PCR, and the TCRdb table lists in-frame clones only, not all of them. The sample yields about 130,000 clones, roughly four fifths seen once. The sample comprised PBMCs. This receptor was taken from a boy younger than 18 in good health and CMV-seronegative. The chain uses TRBV7-2 and TRBJ2-5; 8 nucleotides match TRBD1. The CDR3 spells CASSLPDRDQETQYF. CDR3 nucleotides: TGTGCCAGCAGCTTACCGGACAGGGATCAAGAGACCCAGTACTTC.